One and the same sample provided the 9 T cell receptor beta chains below, sequenced in a study of T-cell reconstitution after alpha-beta-depleted transplantation in children. Using unique molecular identifiers, the investigators prepared the TCRbeta library. TCRdb reprocessed the PCR reads with MiXCR, giving one entry per CDR3 protein. The profile covers a few hundred thousand distinct CDR3 sequences, with roughly 27% appearing a single time and about a third taken by the ten largest. The sample here was PBMCs, taken before TCRalphabeta/CD19-depleted stem cell transplant. These receptor sequences come from a boy under three years old with Wiskott-Aldrich syndrome, due to receive a stem cell transplant.

J is TRBJ1-2 and V is TRBV29-1; 10 nucleotides match TRBD1. Germline trimming cut 4 bases from V and 7 bases from J; bases unmatched to any gene: 6. The CDR3 spans 13 residues. From germline, CDR1 is SQVTM and CDR2 ANQGSEA. CDR3 nucleotide sequence: TGCAGCGTTGCGGACAGGGGGTTTTTTGGCTACACCTTC. Amino acids: CSVADRGFFGYTF.

This clonotype was detected only a few times. The chain employs TRBV6-5 and TRBJ2-1, with 7 bases fitting TRBD1. The J segment lost 0 bases and the V segment lost 2 bases, leaving 4 bases of the junction unmatched. Germline values: CDR1 MNHEY, CDR2 SVGAGI. The CDR3 spans 16 residues. The CDR3 nucleotides read TGTGCCAGCAGTTACCCAGGGGGAAACTCCTACAATGAGCAGTTCTTC. Residues: CASSYPGGNSYNEQFF.

CDR3 in DNA: TGTGCCAGCACCCAGGCCCCGGGACAGGGAAGGACGAACGGGGAGCTGTTTTTT. Translated, it gives CASTQAPGQGRTNGELFF. The rearrangement joins TRBV9 to TRBJ2-2, with 9 bases fitting TRBD1. Per germline, CDR1 SGDLS and CDR2 YYNGEE. After removal of 6 bases from V and 7 bases from J, the junction contained 19 bases not matched to a gene. The CDR3 contains 18 residues.

This rearrangement joins TRBV29-1 to TRBJ2-1; no firm D call. V was pared by 4 bases and J by 4 bases, with 11 bases between. There are 13 residues in the CDR3. In germline, CDR1 is SQVTM, CDR2 ANQGSEA. The CDR3 nucleotides read TGCAGCGTTGTGGAAACTCTATACAATGAGCAGTTCTTC. It translates to CSVVETLYNEQFF.

This clonotype occurred a few times. The V call is TRBV28, the J call TRBJ1-5; D unresolved. Trimming cost V 3 bases and J 5 bases, with 14 bases left between them. The CDR3 consists of 15 residues. CDR1 and CDR2 from the germline V gene are MDHEN and SYDVKM. CDR3 loop: CASSLNSGHYQPQHF. CDR3 in DNA: TGTGCCAGCAGTTTGAACAGTGGGCACTATCAGCCCCAGCATTTT.

This clonotype has only a few counts. The chain couples TRBV15 to TRBJ2-1; 14 bases match TRBD2. This CDR3 comprises 19 residues. Germline CDR1 LNHNV, CDR2 YYDKDF (reference sequence). Trimming at V came to 1 base and at J to 0 bases, leaving 5 bases not matched to a gene. CDR3 nucleotide sequence: TGTGCCACCAGCAGAGCGGGACTAGCGGGAGCCTTCTCCTACAATGAGCAGTTCTTC. Translating gives CATSRAGLAGAFSYNEQFF.

The chain carries TRBV5-1 and TRBJ2-5, with TRBD1 identical over 7 bases. Germline V gene sequence: CDR1 SGHRS, CDR2 YFSETQ. This CDR3 region has 13 residues. The trim removed 5 bases at V and 3 bases at J, leaving 4 bases unmatched. The CDR3 bases are TGCGCCAGCAGGACAGGGTCAAAAGAGACCCAGTACTTC. Translated: CASRTGSKETQYF. Filled out from reference TRBV5-1 and TRBJ2-5, the complete variable domain reads KAGVTQTPRYLIKTRGQQVTLSCSPISGHRSVSWYQQTPGQGLQFLFEYFSETQRNKGNFPGRFSGRQFSNSRSEMNVSTLELGDSALYLCASRTGSKETQYFGPGTRLLVL.

The chain carries TRBV20-1 and TRBJ2-5; D is unresolved. The V gene's germline CDR1 is DFQATT and CDR2 SNEGSKA (reference sequence). The ends were cut back, 5 bases at V and 5 bases at J, with 15 bases in the middle. The CDR3 covers 13 residues. CDR3 protein: CSARRPAGETQYF. DNA for the CDR3: TGCAGTGCTCGACGGCCGGCCGGGGAGACCCAGTACTTC.

This chain uses TRBV6-1 with TRBJ2-1; 7 positions match TRBD2. With 6 bases clipped from V and 8 bases from J, the junction kept 13 bases outside the gene matches. This CDR3 contains 15 residues. CDR1 MNHNS and CDR2 SASEGT come from the germline V gene. The CDR3 sequence is CASSRRRESQDEQFF. The CDR3 nucleotides are TGTGCCAGCAGCCGCCGGCGGGAGTCCCAGGATGAGCAGTTCTTC.